This T cell receptor (beta chain) was recovered during a study of blood T cell repertoires in COVID-19. Study context: The cDNA or gDNA used as material had been derived from T cells, B-cell-depleted T cells, or PBMCs.

In the source study's methods: Quantification of nucleated cells was approximated via reference gene primer amplification. Sequenced by immunoSEQ multiplex PCR; TCRdb stores in-frame clones only, minus some. The V and J calls and clone size are taken from that table; D and trimming were inferred from the DNA. Of about 220,000 clones detected, around 84% appear once; the ten largest clones hold approximately 6.5%. CDR1 SGHNT and CDR2 YENEEA come from the germline V gene. CDR3 length: 15 residues. V gave up 5 bases and J gave up 4 bases; unmatched junction bases: 6. Clinical history reported by participants formed the basis on which cohorts were assigned.

This TCR came from a woman aged 40 to 50 who had recovered from COVID-19. The chain carries TRBV11-3 and TRBJ2-1, with 9 bases aligning to TRBD2. Input material: PBMCs or T cells enriched from blood (not recorded which). The chain's CDR3 is CASSPGTSNYNEQFF. The CDR3 coding sequence is TGTGCCAGCAGCCCCGGGACTAGCAATTACAATGAGCAGTTCTTC.